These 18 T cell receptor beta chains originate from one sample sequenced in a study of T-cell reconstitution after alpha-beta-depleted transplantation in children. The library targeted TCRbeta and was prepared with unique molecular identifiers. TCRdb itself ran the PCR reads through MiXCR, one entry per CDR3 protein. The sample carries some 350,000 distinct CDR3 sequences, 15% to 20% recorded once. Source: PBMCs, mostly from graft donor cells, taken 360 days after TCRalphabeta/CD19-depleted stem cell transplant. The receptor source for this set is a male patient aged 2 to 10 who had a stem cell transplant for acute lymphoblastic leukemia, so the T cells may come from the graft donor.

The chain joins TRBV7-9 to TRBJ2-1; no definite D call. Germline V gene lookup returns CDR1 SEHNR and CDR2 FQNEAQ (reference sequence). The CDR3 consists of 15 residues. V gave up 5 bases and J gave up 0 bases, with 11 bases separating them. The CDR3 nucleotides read TGTGCCAGCAGCCCACCTGGATCCTCCTACAATGAGCAGTTCTTC. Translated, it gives CASSPPGSSYNEQFF. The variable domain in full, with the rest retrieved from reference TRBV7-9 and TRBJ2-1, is DTGVSQNPRHKITKRGQNVTFRCDPISEHNRLYWYRQTLGQGPEFLTYFQNEAQLEKSRLLSDRFSAERPKGSFSTLEIQRTEQGDSAMYLCASSPPGSSYNEQFFGPGTRLTVL.

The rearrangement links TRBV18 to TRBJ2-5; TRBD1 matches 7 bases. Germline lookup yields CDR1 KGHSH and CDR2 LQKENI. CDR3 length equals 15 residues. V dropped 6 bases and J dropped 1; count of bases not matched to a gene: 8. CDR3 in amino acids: CASSLDRVIQETQYF. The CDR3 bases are TGTGCCAGCTCCTTAGACAGGGTGATCCAAGAGACCCAGTACTTC.

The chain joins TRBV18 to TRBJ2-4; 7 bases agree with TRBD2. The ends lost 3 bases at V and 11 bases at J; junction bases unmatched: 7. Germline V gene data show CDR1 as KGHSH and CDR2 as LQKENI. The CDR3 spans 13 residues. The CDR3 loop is CASSPGLRAVQYF. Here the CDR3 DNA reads TGTGCCAGCTCACCGGGACTACGCGCGGTTCAGTACTTC.

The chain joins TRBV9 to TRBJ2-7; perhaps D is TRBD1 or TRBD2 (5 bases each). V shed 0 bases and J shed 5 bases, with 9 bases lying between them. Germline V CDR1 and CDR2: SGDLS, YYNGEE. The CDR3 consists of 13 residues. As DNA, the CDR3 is TGTGCCAGCAGCGTAGACGGGACCAACGAGCAGTACTTC. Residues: CASSVDGTNEQYF.

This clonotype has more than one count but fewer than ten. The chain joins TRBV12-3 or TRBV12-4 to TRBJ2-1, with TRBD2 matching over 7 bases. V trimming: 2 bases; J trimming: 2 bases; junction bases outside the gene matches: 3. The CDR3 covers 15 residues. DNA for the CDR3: TGTGCCAGCAGTTTAAACGGGAGGCCCTACAATGAGCAGTTCTTC. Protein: CASSLNGRPYNEQFF.

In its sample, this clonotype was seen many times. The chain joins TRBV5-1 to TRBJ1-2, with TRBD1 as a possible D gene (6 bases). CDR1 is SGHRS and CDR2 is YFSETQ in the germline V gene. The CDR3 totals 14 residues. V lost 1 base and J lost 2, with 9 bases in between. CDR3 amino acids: CASSLTDRNYGYTF. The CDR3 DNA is TGCGCCAGCAGCTTGACAGACAGGAACTATGGCTACACCTTC.

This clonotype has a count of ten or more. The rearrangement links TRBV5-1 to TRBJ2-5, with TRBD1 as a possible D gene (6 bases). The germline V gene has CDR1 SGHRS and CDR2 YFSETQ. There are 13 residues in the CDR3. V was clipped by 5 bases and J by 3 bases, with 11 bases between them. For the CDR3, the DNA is TGCGCCAGCAGATCAGGGGAAGAAGAGACCCAGTACTTC. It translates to CASRSGEEETQYF.

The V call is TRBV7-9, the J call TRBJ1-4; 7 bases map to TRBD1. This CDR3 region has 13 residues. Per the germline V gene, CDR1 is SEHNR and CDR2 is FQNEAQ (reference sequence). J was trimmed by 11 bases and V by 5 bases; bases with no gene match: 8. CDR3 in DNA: TGTGCCAGCAGCCCCAGGGGGGATCGGAAACTGTTTTTT. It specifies CASSPRGDRKLFF.

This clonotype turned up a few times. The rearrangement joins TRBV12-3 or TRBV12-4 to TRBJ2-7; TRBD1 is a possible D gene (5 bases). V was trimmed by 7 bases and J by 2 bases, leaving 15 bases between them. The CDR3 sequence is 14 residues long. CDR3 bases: TGTGCCAGCAACCCCTGGGGCGGAACCTACGAGCAGTACTTC. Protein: CASNPWGGTYEQYF.

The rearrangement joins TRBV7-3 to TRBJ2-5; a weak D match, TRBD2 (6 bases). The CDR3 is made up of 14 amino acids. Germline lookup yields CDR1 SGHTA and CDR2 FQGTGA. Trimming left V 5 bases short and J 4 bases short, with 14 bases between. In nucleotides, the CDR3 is TGTGCCAGCAGCCCTCTAGCGTCTCGAGAGACCCAGTACTTC. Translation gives CASSPLASRETQYF.

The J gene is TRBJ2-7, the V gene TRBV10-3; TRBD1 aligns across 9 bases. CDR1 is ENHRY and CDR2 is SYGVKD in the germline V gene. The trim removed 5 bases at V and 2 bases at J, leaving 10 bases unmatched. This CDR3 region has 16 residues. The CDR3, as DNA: TGTGCCATCAGTTCTGGGCGGGACAGGGCGACCTACGAGCAGTACTTC. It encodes CAISSGRDRATYEQYF.

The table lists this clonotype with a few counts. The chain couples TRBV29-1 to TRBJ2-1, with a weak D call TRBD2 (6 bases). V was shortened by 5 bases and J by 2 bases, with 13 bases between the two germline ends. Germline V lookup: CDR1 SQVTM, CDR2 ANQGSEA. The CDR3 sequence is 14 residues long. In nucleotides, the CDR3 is TGCAGCGTTTCTGCGGGATGGGCCTACAATGAGCAGTTCTTC. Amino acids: CSVSAGWAYNEQFF.

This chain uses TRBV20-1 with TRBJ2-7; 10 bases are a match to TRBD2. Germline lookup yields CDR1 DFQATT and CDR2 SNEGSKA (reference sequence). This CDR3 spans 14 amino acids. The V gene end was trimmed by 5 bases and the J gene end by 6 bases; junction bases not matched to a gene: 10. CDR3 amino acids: CSAPPGLAGVEQYF. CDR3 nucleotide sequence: TGCAGTGCTCCCCCTGGGCTAGCGGGAGTCGAGCAGTACTTC.

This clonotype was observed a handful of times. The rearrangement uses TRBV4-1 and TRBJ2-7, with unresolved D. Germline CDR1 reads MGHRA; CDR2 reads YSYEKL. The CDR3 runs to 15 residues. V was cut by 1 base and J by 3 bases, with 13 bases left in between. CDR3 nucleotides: TGCGCCAGCAGCCAAGGAAGAAACCTGGACTACGAGCAGTACTTC. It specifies CASSQGRNLDYEQYF.

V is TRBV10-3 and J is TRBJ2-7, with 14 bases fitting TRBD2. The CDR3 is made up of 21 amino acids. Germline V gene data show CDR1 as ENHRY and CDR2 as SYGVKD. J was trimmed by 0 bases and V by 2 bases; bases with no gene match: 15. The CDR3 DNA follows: TGTGCCATCAGTGAGGAACCAACGGGACTAGCGGGAGAGTGGTACTCCTACGAGCAGTACTTC. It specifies CAISEEPTGLAGEWYSYEQYF.

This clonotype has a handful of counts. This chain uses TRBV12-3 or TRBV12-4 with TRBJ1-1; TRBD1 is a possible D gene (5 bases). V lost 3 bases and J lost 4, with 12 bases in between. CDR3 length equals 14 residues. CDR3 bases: TGTGCCAGCAGTTTTAGTCCTGGGGGCACTGAAGCTTTCTTT. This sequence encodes CASSFSPGGTEAFF.

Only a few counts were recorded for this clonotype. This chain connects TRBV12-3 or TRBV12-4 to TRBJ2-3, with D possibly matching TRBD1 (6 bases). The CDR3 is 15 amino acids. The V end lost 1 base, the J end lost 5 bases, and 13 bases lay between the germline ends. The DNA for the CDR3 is TGTGCCAGCAGTTTAGGGACTTCCAGGGGAGATACGCAGTATTTT. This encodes CASSLGTSRGDTQYF.

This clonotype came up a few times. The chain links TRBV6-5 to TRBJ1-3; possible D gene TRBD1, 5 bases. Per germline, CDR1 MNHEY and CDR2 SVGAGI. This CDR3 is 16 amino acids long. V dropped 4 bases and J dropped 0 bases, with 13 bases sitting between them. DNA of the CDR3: TGTGCCAGCAGTTCCTCAGGGTGGAACTCTGGAAACACCATATATTTT. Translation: CASSSSGWNSGNTIYF.